This TCR beta chain was profiled in a study of human T cells and chemical hapten exposure. TCRdb independently ran MiXCR on the RACE reads; one entry per CDR3 protein. Of some 65,000 distinct CDR3 sequences in the sample, around 6.3% were seen once. Findings and caveats of the study: Following DPC sensitization, TCRs present above 1 in 1000 frequency showed no change.

This clonotype was picked up many times. Its antigen is not known. V trimming: 5 bases; J trimming: 5 bases; junction bases outside the gene matches: 3. The CDR3 has 13 residues. Germline loops: CDR1 DFQATT, CDR2 SNEGSKA (reference sequence). Time point noted: healthy volunteer bleed at 6 weeks. Unfractionated whole blood served as the source for total RNA extraction. Material: whole blood. The rearrangement uses TRBV20-1 and TRBJ2-7; 13 nucleotides agree with TRBD2. The origin of this receptor is a female donor in good health. Some clones in this sample may be carry-over from other donors' samples. In DNA form, the CDR3 reads TGCAGTGCTGGGACTAGCGGGATGAACGAGCAGTACTTC. Its protein product is CSAGTSGMNEQYF.